The clone carrying this T cell receptor (beta chain) was counted at least ten times. Its antigen is unknown. Trimming cost V 6 bases and J 1 base, with 7 bases left between them. CDR1 is MDHEN, CDR2 SYDVKM, per germline. CDR3 length: 13 residues. Sequencing was performed with immunoSEQ multiplex PCR; in TCRdb, only in-frame clones are kept and a portion is missing. In the table there are hundreds of thousands of clones, about 74% of which are singletons. This record comes from a study of shared clonotypes between healthy human individuals. The study, taken as a whole, reports: Several donors showed sharing of 4.5% to 5% of naive CD4 clonotypes. Rarefaction indicated that sorted-subset sequencing remained incomplete although depth was large. Estimated richness was generally greater in naive than memory subsets.

This TCR derives from a woman aged 30 to 39 in good health. The sample comprised memory CD4+ T cells sorted from blood. Subset specified: CD45RA-negative fraction. This sequence joins TRBV28 and TRBJ1-5; TRBD1 might be the D (5 bases). CDR3 region: CASREGSNQPQHF. CDR3 sequence (DNA): TGTGCCAGCAGAGAGGGGAGCAATCAGCCCCAGCATTTT.